The 8 T cell receptor beta chains listed next were all sequenced from one sample in a study of tumor-infiltrating lymphocytes in oesophageal squamous cell carcinoma (TCRdb year 2016). Sequencing took place on an Illumina HiSeq 2000. TCRdb reworked the public reads: Q25 trimming with fastp, MiXCR clone assembly, productive beta chains retained. Under each unique CDR3 protein, matching rows form one entry showing the most common genes and DNA. The sample has approximately 11,000 distinct CDR3 sequences on record, more than 55% of them singletons. Around 50% of the sample is taken by the ten largest. Specimen: blood. The receptors come from a female donor with esophageal squamous cell carcinoma.

This clonotype occurred a few times. The chain is built from TRBV27 and TRBJ1-1; no clear D gene. From germline, CDR1 is MNHEY and CDR2 SMNVEV (reference sequence). The CDR3 length is 15 residues. Trimming left V 2 bases short and J 1 base short, with 11 bases between. CDR3 residues: CASSLGSAGNTEAFF. CDR3 DNA sequence: TGTGCCAGCAGTTTAGGTTCAGCAGGGAACACTGAAGCTTTCTTT.

This clonotype was seen more than once but under ten times. V and J are TRBV24-1 and TRBJ2-1; possible D gene TRBD1, 5 bases. Germline V gene data show CDR1 as KGHDR and CDR2 as SFDVKD. The CDR3 runs 17 residues. V was cut by 1 base and J by 7 bases, with 19 bases left in between. In DNA, the CDR3 is TGTGCCACCAGTGATTTCCGTTTCGCAGGGAACGCGAATGAGCAGTTCTTC. Its translation is CATSDFRFAGNANEQFF.

In its sample, this clonotype was seen a few times. Since the CDR3 does not end with the conserved phenylalanine or tryptophan, this likely comes from a read error. The limits of the CDR3 on the DNA are not certain, so only TCRdb's listed CDR3 is given. This chain joins TRBV4-1 and TRBJ2-5. The CDR3 has 8 amino acids, counting both end residues. Germline V gene lookup returns CDR1 MGHRA and CDR2 YSYEKL. This CDR3 reads CASSQPKS.

In its sample, this clonotype was seen a few times. This sequence may be a read error, since a much larger clone differs from it by one base. The chain employs TRBV10-3 and TRBJ2-4, with unresolved D. CDR1 and CDR2 from the germline V gene are ENHRY and SYGVKD. The germline V and J ends were trimmed by 2 bases and 13 bases, with 9 bases remaining between them. The CDR3 consists of 11 residues. CDR3 region: CAISERSEQYF. Here the CDR3 DNA reads TGTGCCATCAGTGAGAGGAGTGAGCAGTACTTC.

This clonotype was observed at least ten times. DNA for the CDR3: TGTGCCAGCAGCAACAGACAGGGGGCGTTTAGCGGGGAGCTGTTTTTT. It translates to CASSNRQGAFSGELFF. The J gene is TRBJ2-2, the V gene TRBV5-4, with 10 bases matching TRBD1. J lost 7 bases, V lost 4 bases, and 10 bases had no gene match. The V gene's germline CDR1 is SGHNT and CDR2 YYREEE (reference sequence). The CDR3 loop spans 16 amino acids.

CDR3 sequence: CASSEYTVGGTYEQYF. The CDR3 DNA is TGTGCCAGCAGCGAGTACACGGTGGGGGGCACGTACGAGCAGTACTTC. The chain has TRBV7-2 and TRBJ2-7, with D possibly being TRBD1 or TRBD2 (6 bases each). The CDR3 has 16 amino acids. Trimming stripped 5 bases from V and 4 bases from J, with 21 bases between. Germline-derived CDR1 and CDR2 are SGHTA and FQGNSA. The complete variable domain, with remaining parts taken from reference TRBV7-2 and TRBJ2-7, reads GAGVSQSPSNKVTEKGKDVELRCDPISGHTALYWYRQSLGQGLEFLIYFQGNSAPDKSGLPSDRFSAERTGGSVSTLTIQRTQQEDSAVYLCASSEYTVGGTYEQYFGPGTRLTVT.

The chain carries TRBV11-2 and TRBJ2-5; D perhaps matches TRBD2 (5 bases). The J call may be in error: the DNA end matches TRBJ2-7 better. Germline V gene lookup returns CDR1 SGHAT and CDR2 FQNNGV. CDR3 size: 15 residues. CDR3 DNA: TGTGCCAGCAGCCCAGCGCGGGCCCCGGGCTACGAGCAGTACTTC. Amino acid sequence: CASSPARAPGYEQYF.

Only a few counts were recorded for this clonotype. The genes are TRBV7-2 and TRBJ2-3; TRBD2 matches at 8 bases. The V gene end was trimmed by 5 bases and the J gene end by 2 bases; junction bases not matched to a gene: 6. The CDR3 is 15 amino acids. In germline, CDR1 is SGHTA, CDR2 FQGNSA. CDR3 region: CASSLASGYTDTQYF. The CDR3 DNA reads as TGTGCCAGCAGCCTCGCTAGCGGGTACACAGATACGCAGTATTTT.